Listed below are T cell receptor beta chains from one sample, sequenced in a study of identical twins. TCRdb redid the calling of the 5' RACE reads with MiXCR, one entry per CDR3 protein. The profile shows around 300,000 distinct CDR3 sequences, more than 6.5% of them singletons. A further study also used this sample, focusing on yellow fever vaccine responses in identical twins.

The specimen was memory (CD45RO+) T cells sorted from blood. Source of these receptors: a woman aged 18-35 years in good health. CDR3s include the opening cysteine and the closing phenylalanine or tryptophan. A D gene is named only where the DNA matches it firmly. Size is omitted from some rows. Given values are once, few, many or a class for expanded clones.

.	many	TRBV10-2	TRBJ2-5	CASSSGAGKGTQYF	TGCGCCAGCAGCTCCGGGGCGGGGAAGGGGACCCAGTACTTC
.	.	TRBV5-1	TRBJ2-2	CASSLTGTGGLFF	TGCGCCAGCAGCTTAACGGGCACCGGGGGGCTGTTTTTT
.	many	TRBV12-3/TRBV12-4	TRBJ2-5	CASSPTGSSETQYF	TGTGCCAGCAGTCCGACAGGCTCCTCGGAGACCCAGTACTTC
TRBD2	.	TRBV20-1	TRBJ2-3	CSARVPGLAALGDTQYF	TGCAGTGCTAGAGTACCGGGACTAGCGGCCCTGGGGGATACGCAGTATTTT
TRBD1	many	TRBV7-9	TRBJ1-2	CASSSRQGAGGYTF	TGTGCCAGCAGCTCCAGACAGGGGGCAGGGGGCTACACCTTC
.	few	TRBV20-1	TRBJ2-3	CSARRDGGQTLDTQYF	TGCAGTGCTAGACGGGATGGAGGACAGACGTTGGATACGCAGTATTTT
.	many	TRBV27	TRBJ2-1	CASRGGFVYNEQFF	TGTGCCAGCAGAGGAGGTTTCGTATACAATGAGCAGTTCTTC
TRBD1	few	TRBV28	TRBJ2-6	CASSLRAGRQGRANVLTF	TGTGCCAGCAGTCTACGAGCTGGTAGACAGGGCCGGGCCAACGTCCTGACTTTC
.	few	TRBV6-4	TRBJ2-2	CASSDTGGDTGELFF	TGTGCCAGCAGTGACACGGGGGGCGACACCGGGGAGCTGTTTTTT
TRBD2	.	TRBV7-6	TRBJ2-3	CASSLGTSVTDTQYF	TGTGCCAGCAGCCTTGGGACTAGCGTCACAGATACGCAGTATTTT
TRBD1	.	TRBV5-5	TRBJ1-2	CASSRLTGGYGYTF	TGTGCCAGCAGCAGGCTGACAGGGGGCTATGGCTACACCTTC
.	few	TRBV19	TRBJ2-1	CASSIERDEQFF	TGTGCCAGTAGTATCGAAAGGGATGAGCAGTTCTTC
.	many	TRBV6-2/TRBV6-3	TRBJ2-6	CASSYRWRGRRGTNVLTF	TGTGCCAGCAGTTACCGGTGGAGGGGGCGGAGGGGAACCAACGTCCTGACTTTC
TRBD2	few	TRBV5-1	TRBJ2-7	CASSLAGLAGLSYEQYF	TGCGCCAGCAGCTTGGCTGGACTAGCGGGATTATCCTACGAGCAGTACTTC
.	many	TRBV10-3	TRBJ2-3	CAISSGGDTDTQYF	TGTGCCATCAGCTCCGGCGGGGACACAGATACGCAGTATTTT
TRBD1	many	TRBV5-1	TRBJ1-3	CASSLNRQGPGNTIYF	TGCGCCAGCAGCTTGAACCGACAGGGGCCTGGAAACACCATATATTTT
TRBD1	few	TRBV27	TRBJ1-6	CASSLHRDRGSPLHF	TGTGCCAGCAGTTTACACCGGGACAGGGGCTCACCCCTCCACTTT
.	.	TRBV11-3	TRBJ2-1	CASSFYYRVSTPNEQFF	TGTGCCAGCAGTTTTTACTACAGGGTCTCTACTCCCAATGAGCAGTTCTTC
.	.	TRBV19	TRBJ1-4	CASSGGRVENEKLFF	TGTGCCAGTAGTGGCGGTCGGGTGGAAAATGAAAAACTGTTTTTT
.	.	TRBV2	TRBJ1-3	CAGQTGHSGNTIYF	TGTGCCGGCCAGACAGGACACTCTGGAAACACCATATATTTT
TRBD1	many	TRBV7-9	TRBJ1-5	CASSSDREPQHF	TGTGCCAGCAGCTCTGACAGGGAGCCCCAGCATTTT
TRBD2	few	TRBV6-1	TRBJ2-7	CASSNGLAGTYEQYF	TGTGCCAGCAGCAATGGACTAGCGGGAACCTACGAGCAGTACTTC
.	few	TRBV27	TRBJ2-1	CASSLLNQGGEQFF	TGTGCCAGCAGCCTGTTGAATCAGGGGGGTGAGCAGTTCTTC
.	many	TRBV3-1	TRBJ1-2	CASSQGAGGGYTF	TGTGCCAGCAGCCAAGGGGCCGGAGGAGGCTACACCTTC
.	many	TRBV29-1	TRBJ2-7	CSAGRQESYEQYF	TGCAGCGCCGGACGACAGGAGTCCTACGAGCAGTACTTC
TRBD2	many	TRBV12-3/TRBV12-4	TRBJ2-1	CASSPGTSGRVYNEQFF	TGTGCCAGCAGTCCCGGGACTAGCGGGAGGGTTTACAATGAGCAGTTCTTC
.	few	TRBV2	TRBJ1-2	CASRDLFTGGDYGYTF	TGTGCCAGCAGAGACCTTTTTACCGGGGGGGACTATGGCTACACCTTC
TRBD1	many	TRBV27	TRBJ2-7	CASTIRRGTSEQYF	TGTGCCAGCACCATTCGCAGGGGGACAAGCGAGCAGTACTTC
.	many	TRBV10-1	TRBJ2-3	CASRAGTTATDTQYF	TGCGCCAGCAGGGCCGGGACAACCGCCACAGATACGCAGTATTTT
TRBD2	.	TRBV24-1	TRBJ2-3	CATSDLGGGTSGSDTQYF	TGTGCCACCAGTGATTTAGGAGGCGGGACTAGCGGCTCAGATACGCAGTATTTT
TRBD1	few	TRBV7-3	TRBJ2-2	CASSPDRSGTGELFF	TGTGCCAGCAGCCCGGACAGGTCGGGGACCGGGGAGCTGTTTTTT
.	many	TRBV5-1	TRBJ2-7	CASSSGDSQSYEQYF	TGCGCCAGCAGCTCGGGGGACAGCCAGTCCTACGAGCAGTACTTC
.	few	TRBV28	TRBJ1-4	CASTPWGGIATNEKLFF	TGTGCCAGCACCCCCTGGGGGGGAATCGCAACTAATGAAAAACTGTTTTTT
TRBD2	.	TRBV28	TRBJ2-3	CASSLPTSSGDTQYF	TGTGCCAGCAGCCTACCAACCTCTAGCGGTGATACGCAGTATTTT
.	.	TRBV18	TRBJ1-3	CASSTTDSGNTIYF	TGTGCCAGCTCAACGACGGACTCTGGAAACACCATATATTTT
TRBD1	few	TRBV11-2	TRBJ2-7	CASSARTGGLDEQYF	TGTGCCAGCAGCGCCCGGACAGGGGGTTTGGACGAGCAGTACTTC
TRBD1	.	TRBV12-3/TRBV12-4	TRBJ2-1	CASSSFGTGNLINEQFF	TGTGCCAGCAGTTCTTTCGGGACAGGCAATCTCATAAATGAGCAGTTCTTC
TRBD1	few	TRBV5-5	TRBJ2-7	CASSQQGAPSNREQYF	TGTGCCAGCAGCCAACAGGGGGCTCCTTCAAATCGCGAGCAGTACTTC
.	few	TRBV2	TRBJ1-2	CASSESGNYGYTF	TGTGCCAGCAGTGAATCAGGGAACTATGGCTACACCTTC
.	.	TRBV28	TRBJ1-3	CASSLDPRYTIYF	TGTGCCAGCAGTTTGGACCCGCGGTACACCATATATTTT
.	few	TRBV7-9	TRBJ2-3	CASSLGRTVIPDTQYF	TGTGCCAGCAGCTTGGGGCGGACAGTGATTCCAGATACGCAGTATTTT
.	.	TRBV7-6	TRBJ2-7	CASSLMVTTYEQYF	TGTGCCAGCAGCTTAATGGTTACCACCTACGAGCAGTACTTC
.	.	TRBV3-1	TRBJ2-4	CASSQDSPGGKNIQYF	TGTGCCAGCAGCCAAGATAGCCCCGGGGGCAAAAACATTCAGTACTTC
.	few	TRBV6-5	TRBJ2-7	CASSYARSDGTQYF	TGTGCCAGCAGTTACGCTAGGAGCGATGGGACGCAGTACTTC
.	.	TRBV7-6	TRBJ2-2	CASSRQGGGNTGELFF	TGTGCCAGCAGCCGCCAGGGTGGGGGAAACACCGGGGAGCTGTTTTTT